The next 27 T cell receptor beta chains were all read from a single sample in a study of identical twins. TCRdb ran MiXCR on the 5' RACE reads and lists one entry per CDR3 protein. The sample lists about 520,000 distinct CDR3 sequences; 22% were seen once. The sample was also reused in another study, on T cells expressing NK-cell markers.

Sequenced material: CD4+ T cells sorted from blood. The receptors were sampled from a woman aged 18-30 years in good health.

J is TRBJ1-4 and V is TRBV5-4; D may be TRBD1 (5 bases). Trimming left V 3 bases short and J 8 bases short, with 20 bases between. Germline V gene sequence: CDR1 SGHNT, CDR2 YYREEE (reference sequence). The CDR3 loop spans 16 amino acids. CDR3 loop: CASSYLGTAREEKLFF. CDR3 DNA: TGTGCCAGCAGCTATCTGGGGACGGCGAGGGAAGAAAAACTGTTTTTT. The full variable domain, with the rest looked up from reference TRBV5-4 and TRBJ1-4, is ETGVTQSPTHLIKTRGQQVTLRCSSQSGHNTVSWYQQALGQGPQFIFQYYREEENGRGNFPPRFSGLQFPNYSSELNVNALELDDSALYLCASSYLGTAREEKLFFGSGTQLSVL.

This clonotype was seen a few times. V is TRBV9 and J is TRBJ2-7, with D uncertain. The CDR3 totals 15 residues. V was trimmed by 1 base and J by 2 bases, leaving 13 bases between them. Germline CDR1 reads SGDLS; CDR2 reads YYNGEE. The CDR3: CASSVMAGATYEQYF. The CDR3 DNA reads TGTGCCAGCAGCGTAATGGCAGGTGCCACCTACGAGCAGTACTTC.

This clonotype was seen a single time. CDR3 sequence reads: CAISVKDEQYF. The CDR3 DNA reads TGTGCCATCAGTGTGAAAGACGAGCAGTACTTC. The rearrangement uses TRBV10-3 and TRBJ2-7; D is unresolved. V gave up 4 bases and J gave up 5 bases, with 6 bases separating them. Germline lookup yields CDR1 ENHRY and CDR2 SYGVKD. The CDR3 runs to 11 residues.

This clonotype was observed a handful of times. This chain joins TRBV12-3 or TRBV12-4 and TRBJ1-4; 9 bases agree with TRBD1. V was pared by 4 bases and J by 8 bases, with 8 bases of the junction left unmatched. This CDR3 has 15 amino acids. In nucleotides, the CDR3 is TGTGCCAGCAGTTCCAATGACAGGGGGGAGGAAAAACTGTTTTTT. This encodes CASSSNDRGEEKLFF.

This chain uses TRBV7-3 with TRBJ2-7; tentatively, D is TRBD1 (5 bases). V lost 5 bases and J lost 7, with 15 bases in between. This CDR3 is built from 13 residues. Germline CDR1 is SGHTA and CDR2 is FQGTGA. CDR3 DNA: TGTGCCAGCAGCCGAACCCCGTCAGGGGAGCAGTACTTC. This codes for CASSRTPSGEQYF.

The genes are TRBV19 and TRBJ2-3; D is ambiguous. Trimming pared 4 bases from V and 6 bases from J, leaving 11 bases between. Germline CDR1 is LNHDA and CDR2 is SQIVND (reference sequence). The CDR3 consists of 13 residues. The CDR3 DNA is TGTGCCAGTAGTAAAGGACGGCGGGATACGCAGTATTTT. It codes for CASSKGRRDTQYF. Full variable domain (rest looked up from reference TRBV19 and TRBJ2-3): DGGITQSPKYLFRKEGQNVTLSCEQNLNHDAMYWYRQDPGQGLRLIYYSQIVNDFQKGDIAEGYSVSREKKESFPLTVTSAQKNPTAFYLCASSKGRRDTQYFGPGTRLTVL.

The chain joins TRBV20-1 to TRBJ2-7; D may be TRBD2 (5 bases). Trimming pared 5 bases from V and 0 bases from J, leaving 14 bases between. The CDR3 extends over 14 amino acids. The germline V gene encodes CDR1 DFQATT and CDR2 SNEGSKA (reference sequence). The DNA of the CDR3 is TGCAGTGCTGCCAAACTAGGTAGCTCCTACGAGCAGTACTTC. Amino acids: CSAAKLGSSYEQYF.

The chain joins TRBV5-6 to TRBJ2-1; 12 nucleotides align to TRBD2. Germline V lookup: CDR1 SGHDT, CDR2 YYEEEE. With 0 bases clipped from V and 9 bases from J, the junction kept 7 bases outside the gene matches. The CDR3 consists of 16 residues. CDR3 in DNA: TGTGCCAGCAGCTTGGGAACTAGCGGGAGGTCAGGTGAGCAGTTCTTC. Translating it yields CASSLGTSGRSGEQFF.

The rearrangement uses TRBV5-1 and TRBJ2-4; possibly TRBD1 or TRBD2 for D (5 bases each). The CDR3 is made up of 16 amino acids. V lost 4 bases and J lost 7, with 21 bases in between. Germline assignment: CDR1 SGHRS and CDR2 YFSETQ. CDR3 bases: TGCGCCAGCAGCCATACCGGGACCGCAGACGACAACATTCAGTACTTC. Translating it yields CASSHTGTADDNIQYF.

This clonotype was seen a handful of times. The chain links TRBV29-1 to TRBJ2-7; TRBD1 matches 8 bases. This CDR3 is built from 14 residues. Germline-derived CDR1 and CDR2 are SQVTM and ANQGSEA. After removal of 6 bases from V and 5 bases from J, the junction contained 12 bases not matched to a gene. CDR3 nucleotide sequence: TGCAGCGTCGGCCCGCGACAGGGGCCCCACGAGCAGTACTTC. Protein product: CSVGPRQGPHEQYF.

A few counts support this clonotype. The chain recombines TRBV3-1 with TRBJ2-3, with 8 bases aligning to TRBD1. The CDR3 sequence is 16 residues long. CDR1 is LGHDT and CDR2 is YNNKEL in the germline V gene (reference sequence). V was pared by 4 bases and J by 5 bases, with 11 bases of the junction left unmatched. DNA for the CDR3: TGTGCCAGCAGCCCCACTCGGGACAGGTGGGGAGATACGCAGTATTTT. Protein: CASSPTRDRWGDTQYF.

This clonotype was observed once. This chain links TRBV5-1 with TRBJ2-7, with 14 bases lining up with TRBD2. The junction had 9 bases not matched to a gene; V was cut back by 4 bases and J by 3 bases. Germline V CDR1 and CDR2: SGHRS, YFSETQ. The CDR3 has 17 residues. The chain's CDR3 is CASSTLGLAGARYEQYF. As DNA, the CDR3 is TGCGCCAGCAGCACCCTGGGACTAGCGGGGGCCCGCTACGAGCAGTACTTC.

In its sample, this clonotype was seen a few times. The gene calls are TRBV20-1 and TRBJ2-1; no firm D call. Trimming left V 5 bases short and J 0 bases short, with 14 bases between. Germline assignment: CDR1 DFQATT and CDR2 SNEGSKA (reference sequence). The CDR3 spans 15 residues. The CDR3 bases are TGCAGTGCTCTGGCTGTTACCCACTCCTACAATGAGCAGTTCTTC. Its protein product is CSALAVTHSYNEQFF.

This clonotype was found many times. CDR3 sequence reads: CASSDSGRVSYEQYF. The CDR3 DNA reads TGTGCCAGCAGCGACAGCGGGAGGGTTTCCTACGAGCAGTACTTC. This chain links TRBV5-6 with TRBJ2-7; 10 bases map to TRBD2. This CDR3 has 15 residues. In germline, CDR1 is SGHDT, CDR2 YYEEEE. V dropped 4 bases and J dropped 1; count of bases not matched to a gene: 5.

The J gene is TRBJ1-1, the V gene TRBV20-1; D not certain. Trimming stripped 6 bases from V and 2 bases from J, with 10 bases between. CDR3 length: 12 residues. CDR1 and CDR2 (germline): DFQATT, SNEGSKA (reference sequence). CDR3 sequence reads: CSAPDPNTEAFF. Here the CDR3 DNA reads TGCAGTGCCCCTGACCCCAACACTGAAGCTTTCTTT.

The chain employs TRBV5-4 and TRBJ2-1; D ambiguous. V was shortened by 4 bases and J by 10 bases, with 24 bases between the two germline ends. The germline CDR1 and CDR2 sequences are SGHNT and YYREEE (reference sequence). The CDR3 spans 16 residues. The CDR3 is CASSPTRLGSPGEQFF. CDR3 DNA sequence: TGTGCCAGCAGCCCTACCAGACTTGGTTCGCCTGGGGAGCAGTTCTTC. Full variable domain (rest looked up from reference TRBV5-4 and TRBJ2-1): ETGVTQSPTHLIKTRGQQVTLRCSSQSGHNTVSWYQQALGQGPQFIFQYYREEENGRGNFPPRFSGLQFPNYSSELNVNALELDDSALYLCASSPTRLGSPGEQFFGPGTRLTVL.

In its sample, this clonotype was seen a few times. This chain joins TRBV27 and TRBJ1-1; unclear D gene. V lost 2 bases and J lost 5, with 12 bases in between. The CDR3 runs 14 residues. The germline gives CDR1 MNHEY, CDR2 SMNVEV (reference sequence). CDR3 in amino acids: CASSLEGVRTEAFF. In DNA form, the CDR3 reads TGTGCCAGCAGTTTAGAGGGAGTAAGGACTGAAGCTTTCTTT.

The V call is TRBV7-8, the J call TRBJ1-4; D not certain. The CDR3 covers 15 residues. V was clipped by 3 bases and J by 7 bases, with 15 bases between them. Germline V gene data show CDR1 as SGHVS and CDR2 as FQNEAQ. The CDR3 reads CASSFNAGSGEKLFF. As DNA, the CDR3 is TGTGCCAGCAGCTTCAACGCGGGGAGTGGTGAAAAACTGTTTTTT.

This clonotype appeared a few times. The chain has TRBV10-3 and TRBJ1-2; D may be TRBD1 (5 bases). The germline CDR1 and CDR2 sequences are ENHRY and SYGVKD. With 7 bases removed from V and 7 bases from J, the gap between germline ends came to 16 bases. The CDR3 has 13 amino acids. The CDR3 coding sequence is TGTGCCATCACCCTGGCACAGGAGGGTGGCTACACCTTC. It is translated as CAITLAQEGGYTF.

This clonotype appeared a few times. The chain couples TRBV3-1 to TRBJ2-1; tentatively, D is TRBD2 (5 bases). The length of the CDR3 is 14 residues. The germline V and J ends were trimmed by 3 bases and 6 bases, with 12 bases remaining between them. Germline loops: CDR1 LGHDT, CDR2 YNNKEL (reference sequence). The chain's CDR3 is CASSQGLASNEQFF. The CDR3 coding sequence is TGTGCCAGCAGCCAGGGATTAGCGTCCAATGAGCAGTTCTTC.

This clonotype was counted only a few times. This chain uses TRBV28 with TRBJ2-7, with unresolved D. Per germline, CDR1 MDHEN and CDR2 SYDVKM. The CDR3 consists of 12 residues. The V and J ends lost 6 bases and 0 bases respectively, with 6 bases between them. CDR3 in amino acids: CASRRASYEQYF. The CDR3 nucleotides are TGTGCCAGCAGACGGGCCTCCTACGAGCAGTACTTC.

This clonotype occurred a few times. This chain connects TRBV5-1 to TRBJ2-5; 8 nucleotides match TRBD1. CDR1 is SGHRS and CDR2 is YFSETQ in the germline V gene. Trimming removed 5 bases from V and 2 bases from J; junction bases left unmatched: 5. The CDR3 covers 14 residues. CDR3 sequence (DNA): TGCGCCAGCAGACTTACAGGGGGGCAAGAGACCCAGTACTTC. This gives the protein CASRLTGGQETQYF.

The V and J genes are TRBV24-1 and TRBJ2-5; D gene uncertain. The CDR3 spans 13 residues. Trimming took off 4 bases at V and 5 bases at J, with 10 bases between the two ends. Germline CDR1 reads KGHDR; CDR2 reads SFDVKD. The CDR3 loop reads CATSEGIGETQYF. As DNA, the CDR3 is TGTGCCACCAGTGAGGGGATCGGGGAGACCCAGTACTTC.

This chain joins TRBV6-1 and TRBJ1-1; 7 bases agree with TRBD1. The CDR3 extends over 14 amino acids. J was trimmed by 4 bases and V by 9 bases; bases with no gene match: 11. The germline V gene has CDR1 MNHNS and CDR2 SASEGT. The CDR3 here is CASSWEQGVTEAFF. The CDR3 bases are TGTGCCAGTTCATGGGAGCAGGGGGTCACTGAAGCTTTCTTT.

This clonotype was found a few times. The chain recombines TRBV6-2 or TRBV6-3 with TRBJ1-4, with D hard to call. Per the germline V gene, CDR1 is MNHEY and CDR2 is SVGEGT. Trimming cost V 7 bases and J 4 bases, with 16 bases left between them. The CDR3 contains 15 residues. DNA for the CDR3: TGTGCCAGCACCAGGAACCGGGCCGTTAATGAAAAACTGTTTTTT. It yields the protein CASTRNRAVNEKLFF.

This chain links TRBV20-1 with TRBJ2-1, with TRBD2 matching over 12 bases. Germline CDR1 reads DFQATT; CDR2 reads SNEGSKA (reference sequence). V trimming: 8 bases; J trimming: 7 bases; junction bases outside the gene matches: 6. This CDR3 contains 13 residues. CDR3 region: CSTRLAGVNEQFF. Written as DNA, the CDR3 is TGCAGTACTCGACTAGCGGGAGTAAATGAGCAGTTCTTC.

The rearrangement links TRBV9 to TRBJ2-7, with 7 bases identical to TRBD2. Trimming took 0 bases from V and 3 from J; bases not matched to a gene: 3. Germline CDR1 reads SGDLS; CDR2 reads YYNGEE. The CDR3 has 14 amino acids. CDR3 region: CASSVAAGDYEQYF. As DNA, the CDR3 is TGTGCCAGCAGCGTAGCGGCGGGGGACTACGAGCAGTACTTC.